This T cell receptor (beta chain) appears in the sequencing data of a study of blood T cell repertoires in COVID-19 (TCRdb year 2020). Background for the entire study: Samples covering the acute and convalescent phases of COVID-19 were provided by collaborators in the United States, Italy and Spain. The material from the prospective study consisted of cDNA or gDNA derived from T cells, B-cell-depleted T cells, or PBMCs. Subjects who had been exposed to COVID-19, were actively infected with it, or had recovered from it provided the deeply sampled blood TCRbeta repertoires that made up the dataset. The repertoires were released in a freely available public database intended as a resource for research on the immune response to SARS-CoV-2. The samples were drawn from two sources: the first 160 participants of the ongoing ImmuneRACE study, and over 950 subjects contributed by 6 global collaborators. Sample metadata almost always included a de-identified subject ID, COVID-19 status, age in years and sex. Where available, HLA class I and class II types were obtained from metadata supplied by the sample provider rather than from assay-based typing.

The immunoSEQ Assay, a bias-controlled multiplex PCR, was used to amplify TCRbeta CDR3 regions from genomic DNA. Turning to the authors' computational methods: Nucleated cell counts per sample were estimated from amplification of reference gene primers within the assay. To quantify the absolute abundance of each unique TCRbeta CDR3 rearrangement, sequence reads were collapsed and filtered. For each sample, productive Simpson clonality was calculated by taking the square root of Simpson's diversity index across productive rearrangements. Sourced from immuneACCESS, this table was stored by TCRdb with only in-frame sequences that have V and J called. A share of the clones is absent; for the studies checked, an unresolved V gene accounts for under half, and the remainder has no known explanation. The V and J calls and clone size come from that table; D and trimming were worked out from the DNA. This sample has more than 150,000 clones in its table, and around 73% of those were observed once. The ten largest clones capture 17% of the sample.

Including the terminal cysteine and phenylalanine, the CDR3 comprises 15 residues. Only the CDR3 region is kept as DNA, spanning 45 bases read in frame from base 1. CDR1 is given as MNHNS and CDR2 as SASEGT, both from the germline V gene. V loses 0 bases of germline sequence and J loses 4 bases, and the interval between the two ends is 12 bases. In the case of this clone: No antigen is known for it. Base qualities are not at hand, and no much larger clone is one base apart.

General study outcomes and caveats: The quantity of clinical and demographic metadata differed by source and by participant and was supplied without curation.

Participants in the prospective study were enrolled through a virtual design, were aged roughly 18 to 90 years, and lived in approximately 24 United States geographic areas. In the prospective study, cohorts were assigned on the basis of participant-reported clinical history obtained from a screening survey and a study questionnaire. ImmuneRACE Cohort 3 recovered participants were defined by two consecutive negative NP/OP PCR tests, healthcare professional clearance, or symptom resolution. In the prospective study, whole blood, serum and a nasopharyngeal or oropharyngeal swab were collected from each participant by mobile phlebotomists. Over a roughly 2-month period, participants in the prospective study had the option of providing additional blood draws and questionnaires. Before DNA extraction, prospective study blood samples were shipped either frozen or at room temperature.

What was sequenced was PBMCs or T cells enriched from blood (not recorded which). The origin of this receptor is a woman in her fifties or sixties who had recovered from COVID-19. The rearrangement combines TRBV6-1 with TRBJ1-2, with TRBD1 perhaps the D gene, on 6 matching bases. CDR3 loop: CASSEARTAAYGYTF. The sequenced DNA is TGTGCCAGCAGTGAAGCCCGGACAGCCGCCTATGGCTACACCTTC.